The 19 T cell receptor beta chains in this list originate from one sample, sequenced in a study of T cells in localized non-small cell lung cancer. The table came from immunoSEQ multiplex PCR; TCRdb's copy has only in-frame clones and leaves some out. The repertoire has 45,000 to 50,000 clones, 70% to 90% of them found once; the top ten carry 2% to 3%. Sequences were derived from PBMCs, sampled before any cancer treatment. The source is a man between 40 and 70 years old with stage II lung adenocarcinoma.

In its sample, this clone was seen a few times. This sequence joins TRBV7-8 and TRBJ2-2; D unresolved. V lost 0 bases and J 1 base, leaving 6 bases between the germline ends. This CDR3 region has 15 residues. Germline V gene lookup returns CDR1 SGHVS and CDR2 FQNEAQ. CDR3 nucleotides: TGTGCCAGCAGCTTAGCGATGGGGAACACCGGGGAGCTGTTTTTT. It specifies CASSLAMGNTGELFF.

The CDR3 nucleotides are TGTGCCAGCAGCCTTCTACCGGGACAGGAGAACACTGAAGCTTTCTTT. Its translation: CASSLLPGQENTEAFF. The J gene is TRBJ1-1, the V gene TRBV7-8, with TRBD1 identical over 8 bases. From germline, CDR1 is SGHVS and CDR2 FQNEAQ. The CDR3 spans 16 residues. V lost 5 bases to trimming and J lost 1 base; unmatched junction nucleotides: 9.

The gene calls are TRBV25-1 and TRBJ1-2; 7 nucleotides line up with TRBD1. Losses at the gene ends were 7 bases for V and 5 bases for J; bases not matched to a gene: 10. Germline CDR1 MGHDK, CDR2 SYGVNS. The CDR3 is made up of 14 amino acids. The CDR3 is CASKEGAERYGYTF. The CDR3 coding sequence is TGTGCCAGCAAAGAGGGGGCGGAAAGGTATGGCTACACCTTC.

This rearrangement joins TRBV5-1 to TRBJ1-1; maybe TRBD1 (5 bases). This CDR3 contains 14 residues. Trimming took 4 bases from V and 1 from J, leaving 11 bases between them. CDR1 and CDR2 (germline): SGHRS, YFSETQ. The CDR3 DNA sequence: TGCGCCAGCAGCCCGTTACAGGCGAACACTGAAGCTTTCTTT. It is translated as CASSPLQANTEAFF.

This chain links TRBV7-6 with TRBJ1-6; 7 nucleotides agree with TRBD1. CDR1 SGHVS and CDR2 FNYEAQ come from the germline V gene. The ends lost 5 bases at V and 7 bases at J; junction bases unmatched: 8. The CDR3 extends over 15 amino acids. CDR3 nucleotides: TGTGCCAGCAGCACCCGGACAGGAAAGAATTCACCCCTCCACTTT. Residues: CASSTRTGKNSPLHF.

Points on this clone: The same CDR3 arises from other DNA sequences in this sample as well. The chain employs TRBV6-1 and TRBJ1-5; D call uncertain. V lost 3 bases to trimming and J lost 4 bases, with 7 bases between them. Germline V gives CDR1 MNHNS, CDR2 SASEGT. This CDR3 region has 13 residues. The chain's CDR3 is CASSEARNQPQHF. The CDR3 bases are TGTGCCAGCAGTGAGGCAAGGAATCAGCCCCAGCATTTT.

The genes are TRBV28 and TRBJ1-5, with a tentative D call TRBD1 (5 bases). V was trimmed by 3 bases and J by 6 bases, leaving 12 bases between them. This CDR3 is built from 14 residues. From germline, CDR1 is MDHEN and CDR2 SYDVKM. The CDR3 region has the DNA TGTGCCAGCAGTTTCTCTCTAAGGGGTCAGCCCCAGCATTTT. It codes for CASSFSLRGQPQHF.

V usage is TRBV19 and J usage is TRBJ2-7; D possibly matches TRBD1 or TRBD2 (5 bases each). V shed 6 bases and J shed 0 bases, with 18 bases lying between them. This CDR3 contains 16 residues. CDR1 and CDR2 from the germline V gene are LNHDA and SQIVND (reference sequence). CDR3 region: CASRPSGGASSYEQYF. The CDR3 region has the DNA TGTGCCAGTAGGCCCAGTGGGGGAGCATCCTCCTACGAGCAGTACTTC.

The chain links TRBV29-1 to TRBJ2-7; possibly TRBD2 for D (5 bases). Germline assignment: CDR1 SQVTM and CDR2 ANQGSEA. Trimming pared 7 bases from V and 0 bases from J, leaving 10 bases between. This CDR3 has 12 residues. In DNA form, the CDR3 reads TGCAGCGCGGAGGCCAACTCCTACGAGCAGTACTTC. This codes for CSAEANSYEQYF.

This chain connects TRBV5-1 to TRBJ2-7; tentatively, D is TRBD1 or TRBD2 (5 bases each). CDR3 length: 15 amino acids. Germline CDR1 is SGHRS and CDR2 is YFSETQ. Trimming took 0 bases from V and 3 from J, leaving 13 bases between them. The CDR3 loop is CASSLAGVGVYEQYF. In DNA form, the CDR3 reads TGCGCCAGCAGCTTGGCCGGGGTAGGGGTCTACGAGCAGTACTTC.

This clone has just one count. V gene TRBV4-1 combines with J gene TRBJ1-1, with D uncertain. The germline V gene has CDR1 MGHRA and CDR2 YSYEKL. There are 13 residues in the CDR3. V lost 4 bases to trimming and J lost 0 bases, with 6 bases between them. CDR3 sequence: CASSPIMNTEAFF. DNA of the CDR3: TGCGCCAGCAGCCCTATAATGAACACTGAAGCTTTCTTT.

The chain has TRBV5-3 and TRBJ2-7; TRBD1 aligns across 7 bases. TRBV5-3 is sorted into the ORF group, with uncertain function. The J segment lost 3 bases and the V segment lost 2 bases, leaving 11 bases of the junction unmatched. This CDR3 spans 16 amino acids. CDR3: CARSFRDSRRNYEQYV. The DNA for the CDR3 is TGTGCCAGAAGCTTCCGGGACAGCCGAAGGAACTACGAGCAGTACGTC.

The V gene is TRBV6-5, the J gene TRBJ2-3; 9 nucleotides agree with TRBD2. V lost 6 bases to trimming and J lost 10 bases; unmatched junction nucleotides: 5. The CDR3 has 12 residues. Germline values: CDR1 MNHEY, CDR2 SVGAGI. The CDR3 loop reads CASSYERGAQYF. The CDR3 bases are TGTGCCAGCAGCTACGAGCGGGGGGCGCAGTATTTT.

This chain connects TRBV2 to TRBJ2-5, with D tentatively TRBD2 (6 bases). Germline CDR1 is SNHLY and CDR2 is FYNNEI. This CDR3 region has 13 residues. V lost 11 bases and J 0 bases, leaving 13 bases between the germline ends. The CDR3 region is CASKAGHQETQYF. The DNA for the CDR3 is TGTGCCTCCAAGGCGGGACACCAAGAGACCCAGTACTTC.

DNA of the CDR3: TGTGCCATCAGTGAGGGGACAGCGGACACAGATACGCAGTATTTT. This gives the protein CAISEGTADTDTQYF. J is TRBJ2-3 and V is TRBV10-3, with TRBD1 matching over 7 bases. The CDR3 extends over 15 amino acids. V lost 2 bases and J lost 2; bases outside the gene matches: 4. Germline V CDR1 and CDR2: ENHRY, SYGVKD.

This clone was seen once. The chain joins TRBV13 to TRBJ2-3; D gene unclear. Germline V gene data show CDR1 as PRHDT and CDR2 as FYEKMQ (reference sequence). The CDR3 is 15 residues long. Trimming stripped 5 bases from V and 1 base from J, with 13 bases between. Here the CDR3 DNA reads TGTGCCAGCAGCCCTCGGGTCAGTGGCACAGATACGCAGTATTTT. Translation: CASSPRVSGTDTQYF.

This clone came up once. The rearrangement uses TRBV4-2 and TRBJ1-5; no definite D call. The ends were cut back, 1 base at V and 6 bases at J, with 10 bases in the middle. The CDR3 extends over 14 amino acids. From germline, CDR1 is LGHNA and CDR2 YNFKEQ. This CDR3 reads CASSQAPEGQPQHF. As DNA, the CDR3 is TGTGCCAGCAGCCAAGCCCCTGAGGGTCAGCCCCAGCATTTT.

The genes are TRBV2 and TRBJ1-2; possibly TRBD1 for D (6 bases). Germline-derived CDR1 and CDR2 are SNHLY and FYNNEI. The CDR3 extends over 13 amino acids. The V end was cut by 2 bases, the J end by 2 bases, with 6 bases between. The CDR3 DNA reads TGTGCCAGCAGTGAAACAGGGAACTATGGCTACACCTTC. Translated: CASSETGNYGYTF.

This clone was seen a few times. The chain joins TRBV7-8 to TRBJ2-5, with 10 bases that match TRBD1. The CDR3 spans 15 residues. The V gene's germline CDR1 is SGHVS and CDR2 FQNEAQ. V gave up 5 bases and J gave up 4 bases; unmatched junction bases: 7. CDR3 in amino acids: CASSLRTGGIETQYF. The CDR3 DNA follows: TGTGCCAGCAGCCTACGGACAGGGGGAATAGAGACCCAGTACTTC. The full variable domain, rest sourced from reference TRBV7-8 and TRBJ2-5, is GAGVSQSPRYKVAKRGQDVALRCDPISGHVSLFWYQQALGQGPEFLTYFQNEAQLDKSGLPSDRFFAERPEGSVSTLKIQRTQQEDSAVYLCASSLRTGGIETQYFGPGTRLLVL.